Presented here are 18 T cell receptor beta chains from one specimen sequenced in a study of identical twins. TCRdb reprocessed the 5' RACE reads via MiXCR and lists one record per CDR3 protein. This sample has approximately 700,000 distinct CDR3 sequences, with over 5% found just once. The specimen was naive T cells sorted from blood. The source of these receptors is a man aged 18 to 35 in good health.

This clonotype was seen many times. This chain connects TRBV12-3 or TRBV12-4 to TRBJ2-5; D possibly corresponds to TRBD2 (6 bases). Trimming removed 1 base from V and 5 bases from J, with 14 bases in between. This CDR3 comprises 15 residues. The CDR3 is CASSLGQTSGETQYF. CDR3 bases: TGTGCCAGCAGTTTAGGACAGACCAGCGGGGAGACCCAGTACTTC.

This clonotype was seen many times. The rearrangement links TRBV5-1 to TRBJ1-5, with D perhaps TRBD1 (6 bases). The germline V gene has CDR1 SGHRS and CDR2 YFSETQ. Trimming removed 1 base from V and 5 bases from J, with 22 bases in between. The length of the CDR3 is 18 residues. The CDR3 nucleotides are TGCGCCAGCAGCTTGCCCACCTATAGGACAGATGATTATCAGCCCCAGCATTTT. Residues: CASSLPTYRTDDYQPQHF.

The table lists this clonotype with many counts. The rearrangement uses TRBV5-1 and TRBJ2-1; 8 bases are shared with TRBD1. The CDR3 runs to 18 residues. Unmatched junction bases numbered 17, after V lost 1 base and J lost 8 bases. Germline V lookup: CDR1 SGHRS, CDR2 YFSETQ. CDR3 sequence: CASSLNLINGQGVDEQFF. CDR3 in DNA: TGCGCCAGCAGCTTGAATTTAATCAACGGACAGGGCGTGGATGAGCAGTTCTTC.

This clonotype was counted ten times or more. At one of its ends the junction is not consistent with the germline gene, which may arise from a read error. The chain couples TRBV5-1 to TRBJ2-2; D unclear. CDR1 and CDR2 (germline): SGHRS, YFSETQ. The CDR3 contains 12 residues. CDR3 nucleotides: TGTGCCAGCAGCTTGCGTTCCGGGGAGCTGTTTTTT. This gives the protein CASSLRSGELFF.

This chain uses TRBV2 with TRBJ1-5; 9 bases are a match to TRBD1. V was pared by 6 bases and J by 2 bases, with 5 bases of the junction left unmatched. The CDR3 length is 15 residues. CDR1 SNHLY and CDR2 FYNNEI come from the germline V gene. CDR3 region: CASRIQGAGNQPQHF. In DNA form, the CDR3 reads TGTGCCAGCAGGATACAGGGGGCGGGCAATCAGCCCCAGCATTTT. Full variable domain (missing parts from reference TRBV2 and TRBJ1-5): EPEVTQTPSHQVTQMGQEVILRCVPISNHLYFYWYRQILGQKVEFLVSFYNNEISEKSEIFDDQFSVERPDGSNFTLKIRSTKLEDSAMYFCASRIQGAGNQPQHFGDGTRLSIL.

This clonotype showed up many times. The chain carries TRBV12-3 or TRBV12-4 and TRBJ2-7; tentative D call: TRBD2 (5 bases). The V gene lost 1 base and the J gene lost 3 bases, with 10 bases spanning the gap. The CDR3 runs 14 residues. Written as DNA, the CDR3 is TGTGCCAGCAGTTTAGGCGGGCTAGACTACGAGCAGTACTTC. Protein sequence: CASSLGGLDYEQYF.

The chain links TRBV27 to TRBJ2-1; D is perhaps TRBD1 (7 bases). The germline CDR1 and CDR2 sequences are MNHEY and SMNVEV (reference sequence). The CDR3 totals 15 residues. Trimming left V 3 bases short and J 10 bases short, with 19 bases between. The CDR3 is CASSLGQSLALEQFF. The CDR3 coding sequence is TGTGCCAGCAGTTTGGGACAGAGTCTAGCGCTAGAGCAGTTCTTC.

This chain links TRBV20-1 with TRBJ2-3; D is undetermined. The CDR3 spans 13 residues. Trimming pared 0 bases from V and 4 bases from J, leaving 8 bases between. Per the germline V gene, CDR1 is DFQATT and CDR2 is SNEGSKA (reference sequence). The DNA for the CDR3 is TGCAGTGCTAGAGATTTAAGAGCAGATACGCAGTATTTT. It encodes CSARDLRADTQYF.

There are many counts of this clonotype. This chain uses TRBV5-1 with TRBJ2-1; 8 bases fit TRBD2. V gave up 3 bases and J gave up 8 bases; unmatched junction bases: 13. In germline, CDR1 is SGHRS, CDR2 YFSETQ. CDR3 length: 16 residues. CDR3 sequence reads: CASSSKGLASGDEQFF. CDR3 bases: TGCGCCAGCAGCTCCAAAGGACTAGCAAGTGGCGATGAGCAGTTCTTC.

This clonotype was counted ten times or more. V usage is TRBV4-3 and J usage is TRBJ2-7; maybe TRBD2 (6 bases). The V end lost 1 base, the J end lost 2 bases, and 12 bases lay between the germline ends. Germline values: CDR1 LGHNA, CDR2 YSLEER. CDR3 length equals 15 residues. The CDR3 protein is CASSQVHGLTYEQYF. CDR3 sequence (DNA): TGCGCCAGCAGCCAAGTTCACGGACTAACCTACGAGCAGTACTTC.

This clonotype was seen repeatedly, ten times or more. CDR3 protein: CASSPGTGGDGSRPYEQYF. The DNA for the CDR3 is TGTGCCAGCAGTCCTGGGACAGGGGGCGATGGTAGCCGACCCTACGAGCAGTACTTC. The chain combines TRBV12-3 or TRBV12-4 with TRBJ2-7; TRBD1 matches 12 bases. The CDR3 totals 19 residues. V gave up 5 bases and J gave up 2 bases; unmatched junction bases: 16.

In this sample, this clonotype turned up many times. The chain uses TRBV6-6 and TRBJ1-2; D uncertain. V gave up 8 bases and J gave up 8 bases, with 15 bases separating them. The CDR3 is 12 residues long. From germline, CDR1 is MNHNY and CDR2 SVGAGI (reference sequence). CDR3 bases: TGTGCCAGCCGAGATTCCCCTCTCGGCTACACCTTC. Translated, it gives CASRDSPLGYTF.

In this sample, this clonotype turned up a few times. V usage is TRBV7-9 and J usage is TRBJ2-1; D remains unclear. The CDR3 runs 14 residues. The germline CDR1 and CDR2 sequences are SEHNR and FQNEAQ (reference sequence). V shed 3 bases and J shed 4 bases, with 10 bases lying between them. CDR3 region: CASSFAFAYNEQFF. Here the CDR3 DNA reads TGTGCCAGCAGCTTCGCCTTTGCGTACAATGAGCAGTTCTTC.

The table lists this clonotype with many counts. J is TRBJ2-3 and V is TRBV9; 8 bases match TRBD2. The CDR3 has 16 amino acids. Germline V gene sequence: CDR1 SGDLS, CDR2 YYNGEE. V lost 5 bases, J lost 2 bases, and 10 bases stayed unmatched. The CDR3 DNA sequence: TGTGCCAGCAGTAAGACCGGGACTAGTCTCACAGATACGCAGTATTTT. Translating it yields CASSKTGTSLTDTQYF.

At least ten counts were recorded for this clonotype. The chain carries TRBV12-3 or TRBV12-4 and TRBJ2-1; 7 bases match TRBD2. V was pared by 2 bases and J by 2 bases, with 9 bases of the junction left unmatched. This CDR3 region has 17 residues. The CDR3, as DNA: TGTGCCAGCAGTTTAAATCTAGCGGTCCATCCCTACAATGAGCAGTTCTTC. It encodes CASSLNLAVHPYNEQFF.

At least ten counts were recorded for this clonotype. The chain recombines TRBV27 with TRBJ2-7; tentatively, D is TRBD2 (5 bases). Germline V gene lookup returns CDR1 MNHEY and CDR2 SMNVEV (reference sequence). The CDR3 loop spans 13 amino acids. The V gene lost 8 bases and the J gene lost 4 bases, with 15 bases spanning the gap. CDR3 amino acids: CASGLTGIYEQYF. The CDR3 coding sequence is TGTGCCAGCGGTCTGACGGGAATATACGAGCAGTACTTC.

This clonotype was recorded many times. The chain couples TRBV12-3 or TRBV12-4 to TRBJ1-2, with D maybe TRBD1 (6 bases). The V gene lost 6 bases and the J gene lost 8 bases, with 13 bases spanning the gap. The CDR3 loop spans 12 amino acids. CDR3 coding DNA: TGTGCCAGCAGCTCACAGGGTGGCGGCTACACCTTC. Residues: CASSSQGGGYTF.

In the case of this clonotype: As the CDR3 is not closed by the conserved phenylalanine or tryptophan, this likely results from a read error. This chain connects TRBV6-5 to TRBJ1-6; maybe TRBD1 (5 bases). Deletions cut 0 bases from V and 10 bases from J, with 13 bases between. Germline CDR1 MNHEY, CDR2 SVGAGI. This CDR3 contains 15 residues. The DNA for the CDR3 is TGTGCCAGCAGTTACTCGCGGGACTCCACCTCACCCCTCCACTGT. This encodes CASSYSRDSTSPLHC.